Listed here are 19 T cell receptor beta chains from one sample, sequenced in a study of blood T cells in healthy people across ages. PCR was performed a second time for about 7 to 12 cycles using a sample-barcoded 5' primer and a J-beta primer mix. TCRdb passed the 5' RACE reads through MiXCR, listing each CDR3 protein once. Among over 1.5 million distinct CDR3 sequences, 40% to 55% were seen once, and the ten largest hold less than 2.5%. The sequenced sample was blood. Every receptor here comes from a woman aged 40 to 50 in good health.

With respect to this clonotype: At one boundary the junction diverges from the germline segment, which might be a read error. V is TRBV7-7 and J is TRBJ2-5, with D perhaps assigned TRBD1 or TRBD2 (5 bases each). The CDR3 spans 14 residues. Germline V lookup: CDR1 SSHAT, CDR2 FNYEAQ (reference sequence). The CDR3: CASSLVGTLETQYF. The CDR3 DNA is TGTGCTAGCAGCTTAGTAGGGACCCTTGAGACCCAGTACTTC.

The table lists this clonotype with a few counts. This rearrangement joins TRBV2 to TRBJ2-7, with 11 bases fitting TRBD2. Losses at the gene ends were 3 bases for V and 2 bases for J; bases not matched to a gene: 3. Germline-derived CDR1 and CDR2 are SNHLY and FYNNEI. The CDR3 runs 15 residues. The CDR3 loop is CASSETSGDPYEQYF. As DNA, the CDR3 is TGTGCCAGCAGTGAGACTAGCGGGGATCCCTACGAGCAGTACTTC.

V gene TRBV20-1 combines with J gene TRBJ2-1; possible D gene TRBD1, 5 bases. The DNA end favors TRBJ2-7, so the J call may be wrong. Per germline, CDR1 DFQATT and CDR2 SNEGSKA (reference sequence). The length of the CDR3 is 13 residues. DNA of the CDR3: TGCAGTGCTACGGACACTGGCTACAATGAGCAGTACTTC. Encoded protein: CSATDTGYNEQYF.

The V call is TRBV4-3, the J call TRBJ2-1; D assignment may be TRBD1 or TRBD2 (5 bases each). Germline lookup yields CDR1 LGHNA and CDR2 YSLEER. V was clipped by 0 bases and J by 3 bases, with 15 bases between them. The CDR3 sequence is 17 residues long. CDR3 sequence: CASSQDTTWGIYNEQFF. CDR3 bases: TGCGCCAGCAGCCAAGATACCACGTGGGGGATCTACAATGAGCAGTTCTTC.

Regarding this clonotype: This clone may be a read error of a much larger clone one base away. J is TRBJ1-1 and V is TRBV7-2, with no clear D. CDR1 and CDR2 (germline): SGHTA, FQGNSA. The CDR3 is 14 amino acids. The CDR3 DNA is TGTGCCAGCAGCCCTAGCAAGGGTTTGACTGGAGCTTTCTTT. The encoded protein is CASSPSKGLTGAFF.

The chain recombines TRBV20-1 with TRBJ1-2; 7 bases line up with TRBD1. Germline lookup yields CDR1 DFQATT and CDR2 SNEGSKA (reference sequence). The CDR3 is made up of 19 amino acids. The V gene end was trimmed by 0 bases and the J gene end by 3 bases; junction bases not matched to a gene: 19. In DNA form, the CDR3 reads TGCAGTGCTAGAGATACGCAGGGGGGTCCTCAGGGGTGGGACTATGGCTACACCTTC. Its translation: CSARDTQGGPQGWDYGYTF.

The chain is built from TRBV4-2 and TRBJ2-5; D is perhaps TRBD1 (5 bases). CDR3 length equals 16 residues. V dropped 1 base and J dropped 7 bases, with 19 bases sitting between them. Germline V gives CDR1 LGHNA, CDR2 YNFKEQ. The CDR3 region is CASSQGTSHDRGTQYF. The CDR3 nucleotides are TGTGCCAGCAGCCAAGGTACCTCTCACGATAGGGGGACCCAGTACTTC.

J is TRBJ2-1 and V is TRBV5-6; TRBD1 is a possible D gene (5 bases). CDR1 SGHDT and CDR2 YYEEEE come from the germline V gene. The CDR3 consists of 14 residues. Trimming pared 6 bases from V and 3 bases from J, leaving 13 bases between. Written as DNA, the CDR3 is TGTGCCAGCAACCAGGGCCCGATCTACAATGAGCAGTTCTTC. It codes for CASNQGPIYNEQFF.

About this clonotype: The junction does not match germline at one end; this may be a read error. The rearrangement joins TRBV5-6 to TRBJ2-1; TRBD1 matches 7 bases. The CDR3 runs 14 residues. Per the germline V gene, CDR1 is SGHDT and CDR2 is YYEEEE. CDR3 nucleotides: TGTGCCAGCACCTTGGGTATAGGGGGCTATGAGCAGTTCTTC. This gives the protein CASTLGIGGYEQFF. Complete variable domain (other parts from reference TRBV5-6 and TRBJ2-1): DAGVTQSPTHLIKTRGQQVTLRCSPKSGHDTVSWYQQALGQGPQFIFQYYEEEERQRGNFPDRFSGHQFPNYSSELNVNALLLGDSALYLCASTLGIGGYEQFFGPGTRLTVL.

This clonotype was found a few times. This chain connects TRBV4-1 to TRBJ2-3, with 8 bases matching TRBD2. Germline CDR1 and CDR2: MGHRA and YSYEKL. Losses at the gene ends were 5 bases for V and 2 bases for J; bases not matched to a gene: 9. The length of the CDR3 is 16 residues. CDR3 protein: CASSGPSGFITDTQYF. The CDR3 nucleotides read TGCGCCAGCAGCGGACCTAGCGGGTTCATCACAGATACGCAGTATTTT.

This clonotype appeared many times. CDR3 loop: CASSPGQGSSYEQYF. CDR3 in DNA: TGTGCCAGCTCACCCGGACAGGGGAGCTCCTACGAGCAGTACTTC. The gene calls are TRBV18 and TRBJ2-7, with 9 bases matching TRBD1. The CDR3 contains 15 residues. The V gene end was trimmed by 3 bases and the J gene end by 0 bases; junction bases not matched to a gene: 3. CDR1 KGHSH and CDR2 LQKENI come from the germline V gene.

This chain connects TRBV12-3 or TRBV12-4 to TRBJ1-5, with TRBD1 matching 7 bases. V lost 6 bases and J lost 0; bases outside the gene matches: 5. The CDR3 has 15 residues. The CDR3 spells CASRSTGDSNQPQHF. The CDR3 DNA is TGTGCCAGCAGGAGCACAGGGGATAGCAATCAGCCCCAGCATTTT.

This clonotype came up a few times. The rearrangement links TRBV7-2 to TRBJ2-7; D is undetermined. The V end lost 4 bases, the J end lost 4 bases, and 14 bases lay between the germline ends. Germline lookup yields CDR1 SGHTA and CDR2 FQGNSA. This CDR3 region has 14 residues. The CDR3 protein is CASSSGDRRYEQYF. The CDR3 coding sequence is TGTGCCAGCAGCTCAGGCGACCGTCGGTACGAGCAGTACTTC.

The J gene is TRBJ2-2, the V gene TRBV29-1; D is uncertain. The germline CDR1 and CDR2 sequences are SQVTM and ANQGSEA. Deletions cut 6 bases from V and 6 bases from J, with 11 bases between. This CDR3 has 12 amino acids. The CDR3 loop is CSVETDPGELFF. In DNA, the CDR3 is TGCAGCGTGGAGACCGATCCCGGGGAGCTGTTTTTT.

This chain uses TRBV11-2 with TRBJ2-7; the D gene could be TRBD1 or TRBD2 (5 bases each). The J call could be wrong; TRBJ2-5 is a better fit for the DNA end. From germline, CDR1 is SGHAT and CDR2 FQNNGV. This CDR3 comprises 14 residues. CDR3 in amino acids: CASRTHRGLETQYF. The CDR3 DNA is TGTGCCAGCAGAACACACCGGGGCCTAGAGACCCAGTACTTC.

The CDR3, as DNA: TGCGCCAGCAGCTTGGGGTCAGACTCATCCTCCTACGAGCAGTACTTC. Its translation: CASSLGSDSSSYEQYF. The V and J genes are TRBV5-1 and TRBJ2-7; D not resolved. This CDR3 has 16 residues. CDR1 is SGHRS, CDR2 YFSETQ, per germline. Trimming took off 0 bases at V and 0 bases at J, with 13 bases between the two ends.

This clonotype was seen more than once but under ten times. The chain combines TRBV12-3 or TRBV12-4 with TRBJ1-2; D may be TRBD1 (6 bases). The length of the CDR3 is 17 residues. V dropped 3 bases and J dropped 4 bases, with 21 bases sitting between them. The CDR3 DNA reads as TGTGCCAGCAGTTTCGACAGGCAGGGTCGAGGGATCTATGGCTACACCTTC. This sequence encodes CASSFDRQGRGIYGYTF.

The CDR3 nucleotides are TGTGCCACCAGCAGAGATGGGACAGGGGGCAAAAACATTCAGTACTTC. Amino acid sequence: CATSRDGTGGKNIQYF. The chain recombines TRBV15 with TRBJ2-4, with 11 bases matching TRBD1. V dropped 0 bases and J dropped 3; count of bases not matched to a gene: 1. The CDR3 is made up of 16 amino acids. Germline V gene sequence: CDR1 LNHNV, CDR2 YYDKDF (reference sequence).

The DNA for the CDR3 is TGCGCCAGCAGCCAAGATTGGCTAGCGGGGGACCCTTACGAGCAGTACTTC. It codes for CASSQDWLAGDPYEQYF. This chain uses TRBV4-1 with TRBJ2-7; 10 bases fit TRBD2. V shed 0 bases, J shed 4 bases, and the junction held 9 bases outside the gene matches. The CDR3 contains 17 residues. The germline gives CDR1 MGHRA, CDR2 YSYEKL.